The present entry profiles one T cell receptor (beta chain) with its context. The sample comes from a study of blood T cell repertoires in COVID-19. Authors' methods: Amplification of reference gene primers provided the estimated nucleated cell counts. Sequencing was performed with immunoSEQ multiplex PCR; in TCRdb, only in-frame clones are kept and a portion is missing. Clone size and the V and J calls come from that table; the DNA yielded D and trimming. The sample yields some 380,000 clones, about 80% seen once. The CDR3 length is 13 residues. The ends were cut back, 2 bases at V and 5 bases at J, with 6 bases in the middle. Germline V lookup: CDR1 MGHDK, CDR2 SYGVNS.

The sample was peripheral blood. This receptor was taken from a human donor with acute or convalescent COVID-19. The donor label of this sample is uncertain. The chain is built from TRBV25-1 and TRBJ2-2; unclear D gene. CDR3 sequence (DNA): TGTGCCAGCAGTGAAGTATTGACCGGGGAGCTGTTTTTT. It translates to CASSEVLTGELFF. The full variable domain, its missing parts supplied by reference TRBV25-1 and TRBJ2-2, is EADIYQTPRYLVIGTGKKITLECSQTMGHDKMYWYQQDPGMELHLIHYSYGVNSTEKGDLSSESTVSRIRTEHFPLTLESARPSHTSQYLCASSEVLTGELFFGEGSRLTVL.